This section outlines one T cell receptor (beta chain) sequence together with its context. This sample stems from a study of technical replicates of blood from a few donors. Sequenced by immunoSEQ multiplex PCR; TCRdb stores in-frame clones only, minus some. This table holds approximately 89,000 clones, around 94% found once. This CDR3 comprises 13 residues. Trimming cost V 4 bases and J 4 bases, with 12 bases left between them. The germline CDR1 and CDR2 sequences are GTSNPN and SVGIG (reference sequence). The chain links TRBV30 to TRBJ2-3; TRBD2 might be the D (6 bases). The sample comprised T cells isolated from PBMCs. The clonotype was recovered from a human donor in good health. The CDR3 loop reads CAWTTGVSDTQYF. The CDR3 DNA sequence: TGTGCCTGGACCACGGGGGTGTCAGATACGCAGTATTTT.